The 3 T cell receptor beta chains below come from one sample, sequenced in a study of blood T cell repertoires in COVID-19. Clones were read by immunoSEQ multiplex PCR, and TCRdb kept only the in-frame ones, dropping some. The sample consists of 100,000 to 150,000 clones, less than 90% of them appearing once. The source material was peripheral blood. The source of these receptors is a woman older than 75 with acute or convalescent COVID-19.

V usage is TRBV7-3 and J usage is TRBJ1-1; D might be TRBD1 (5 bases). CDR1 SGHTA and CDR2 FQGTGA come from the germline V gene. This CDR3 spans 14 amino acids. Trimming cost V 4 bases and J 8 bases, with 17 bases left between them. CDR3 sequence reads: CASSYEPTAREAFF. The CDR3, as DNA: TGTGCCAGCAGCTACGAACCGACAGCCAGGGAAGCTTTCTTT.

V and J are TRBV28 and TRBJ1-2; weak D call: TRBD1 (6 bases). V was clipped by 5 bases and J by 8 bases, with 15 bases between them. This CDR3 comprises 13 residues. Germline lookup yields CDR1 MDHEN and CDR2 SYDVKM. The CDR3 loop reads CASSRGGRVGYTF. CDR3 nucleotide sequence: TGTGCCAGCAGTAGGGGGGGCAGGGTCGGCTACACCTTC.

The rearrangement joins TRBV7-9 to TRBJ1-1, with 8 positions matching TRBD1. The germline V gene has CDR1 SEHNR and CDR2 FQNEAQ (reference sequence). There are 14 residues in the CDR3. V shed 6 bases, J shed 0 bases, and the junction held 3 bases outside the gene matches. CDR3 region: CASRTDRVNTEAFF. DNA of the CDR3: TGTGCCAGCAGAACGGACAGGGTGAACACTGAAGCTTTCTTT.